This T cell receptor (beta chain) was sequenced in a study of T cells in Graves' hyperthyroidism and ophthalmopathy. Study-level findings and limits: A model built on 13 V-J features separated ophthalmopathy from stable hyperthyroidism.

This clonotype was detected many times. Its antigen is not known. CDR1 is SNHLY, CDR2 FYNNEI, per germline. This CDR3 is 14 amino acids long. V lost 8 bases to trimming and J lost 8 bases, with 21 bases between them. There were TCR beta CDR3 regions amplified from RNA transcripts. An initial round of RT-PCR targeting the TCR CDR3 relied on the HTBI primer set. MiXCR, run by TCRdb on the multiplex PCR reads, gives a single entry per CDR3 protein. The table has 530,000 or so distinct CDR3 sequences, approximately 44% seen once. Specimen: peripheral blood or thyroid tissue (not recorded which). The receptor was derived from a woman younger than 35 with Graves' hyperthyroidism. The chain uses TRBV2 and TRBJ1-2; TRBD1 might be the D (6 bases). CDR3 region: CASLERQAFGGYTF. In DNA form, the CDR3 reads TGTGCCAGCTTAGAGAGACAGGCCTTCGGGGGCTACACCTTC.